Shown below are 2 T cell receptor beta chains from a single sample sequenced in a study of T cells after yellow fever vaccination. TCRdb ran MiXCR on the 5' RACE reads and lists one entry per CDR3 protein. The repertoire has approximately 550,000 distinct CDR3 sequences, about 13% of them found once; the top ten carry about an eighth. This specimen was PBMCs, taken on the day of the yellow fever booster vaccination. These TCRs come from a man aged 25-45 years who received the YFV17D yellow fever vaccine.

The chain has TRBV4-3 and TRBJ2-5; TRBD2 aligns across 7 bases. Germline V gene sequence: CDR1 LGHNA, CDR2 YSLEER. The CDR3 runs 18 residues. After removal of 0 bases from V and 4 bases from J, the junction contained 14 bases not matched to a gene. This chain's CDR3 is CASSQDVWGGPAGETQYF. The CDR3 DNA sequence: TGCGCCAGCAGCCAAGATGTTTGGGGAGGGCCGGCAGGAGAGACCCAGTACTTC.

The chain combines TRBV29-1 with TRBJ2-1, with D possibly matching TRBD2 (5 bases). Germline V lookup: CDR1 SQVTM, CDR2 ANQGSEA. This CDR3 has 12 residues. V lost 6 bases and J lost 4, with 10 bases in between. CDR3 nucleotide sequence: TGCAGCGTCCGGGGTAGATACAATGAGCAGTTCTTC. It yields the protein CSVRGRYNEQFF.